A single sample is the source of the 5 T cell receptor beta chains below, sequenced in a study of technical replicates of blood from a handful of donors. Clones were sequenced by immunoSEQ multiplex PCR, and TCRdb holds only the in-frame ones, with some missing. This sample has 50,000 to 75,000 clones, with around 95% found just once. Sequenced sample: PBMCs. These receptors were collected from a human donor in good health. Some clones in this sample may be carry-over from other donors' samples.

This rearrangement joins TRBV6-1 to TRBJ1-5; 7 bases agree with TRBD1. Germline CDR1 reads MNHNS; CDR2 reads SASEGT. The CDR3 is 14 amino acids. The V gene end was trimmed by 2 bases and the J gene end by 7 bases; junction bases not matched to a gene: 5. CDR3 residues: CASSESDRAQPQHF. CDR3 bases: TGTGCCAGCAGTGAAAGCGACAGGGCGCAGCCCCAGCATTTT.

The chain carries TRBV7-6 and TRBJ2-7, with a weak D call TRBD2 (5 bases). The CDR3 has 14 amino acids. Trimming left V 0 bases short and J 0 bases short, with 6 bases between. Germline-derived CDR1 and CDR2 are SGHVS and FNYEAQ. The CDR3 coding sequence is TGTGCCAGCAGCTTAGCGGGGAGCTCCTACGAGCAGTACTTC. Residues: CASSLAGSSYEQYF.

The CDR3 reads CASSQALLAGGGEQFF. Written as DNA, the CDR3 is TGCGCCAGCAGCCAAGCCTTACTAGCGGGAGGGGGCGAGCAGTTCTTC. The gene calls are TRBV4-3 and TRBJ2-1, with 13 positions matching TRBD2. The CDR3 runs to 16 residues. V was clipped by 1 base and J by 10 bases; unmatched bases: 7. Germline lookup yields CDR1 LGHNA and CDR2 YSLEER.

This clone occurred once. The chain joins TRBV4-2 to TRBJ1-3; D ambiguous. Germline loops: CDR1 LGHNA, CDR2 YNFKEQ. The V end lost 0 bases, the J end lost 5 bases, and 14 bases lay between the germline ends. CDR3 length: 16 residues. The CDR3 DNA reads as TGTGCCAGCAGCCAAGATTTTCCCCCTACGCGAAACACCATATATTTT. Its protein is CASSQDFPPTRNTIYF.

Note on this clone: One junction end does not reproduce the germline sequence, and a read error may be involved. The V and J genes are TRBV2 and TRBJ1-4, with 11 bases fitting TRBD1. This CDR3 has 14 amino acids. Germline CDR1 reads SNHLY; CDR2 reads FYNNEI. DNA of the CDR3: TGTGCCAGCACGGGACAGGGGGGGCATGAGAAACTGTTTTTT. It yields the protein CASTGQGGHEKLFF.